Listed below are T cell receptor beta chains from one sample, sequenced in a study of cytomegalovirus exposure and HLA in healthy donors. Using immunoSEQ multiplex PCR, the repertoire was profiled, and TCRdb retains in-frame clones only, with some absent. Among under 200,000 clones listed, roughly 75% were seen once. The material sequenced was PBMCs. Receptors originate from a female donor in good health and CMV-seronegative. CDR3s include the opening cysteine and the closing phenylalanine or tryptophan. D genes are given only for firm matches. Expanded clones get a size class; other rows say once, few or many, or leave the size out.

cdr3_aa cdr3_nt clone_size j_call v_call d_call
CASSQDRTSGGRGTQYF TGCGCCAGCAGCCAAGATCGCACTAGCGGGGGTCGGGGGACCCAGTACTTC . TRBJ2-5 TRBV4-1 TRBD2
CASSVDPSGRGNTQYF TGTGCCAGCAGCGTAGACCCTAGCGGCCGGGGAAATACGCAGTATTTT . TRBJ2-3 TRBV9 TRBD2
CASSEFFTDTQYF TGTGCCAGCAGTGAATTCTTCACAGATACGCAGTATTTT . TRBJ2-3 TRBV6-4 .
CASSLTGGTGGANEQFF TGTGCCAGCAGCTTAACGGGTGGAACGGGAGGAGCCAATGAGCAGTTCTTC . TRBJ2-1 TRBV7-3 TRBD2
CASSPNVRGQPQHF TGTGCCAGCTCACCTAACGTGAGAGGCCAGCCCCAGCATTTT . TRBJ1-5 TRBV18 .
CASSSGAVGELFF TGTGCCAGCAGCTCAGGGGCCGTCGGGGAGCTGTTTTTT . TRBJ2-2 TRBV7-3 .
CASRTQTGYYEQYF TGTGCCAGCCGAACCCAGACAGGGTACTACGAGCAGTACTTC . TRBJ2-7 TRBV6-5 TRBD1
CASSVASPLFQFF TGTGCCAGCAGCGTAGCTTCCCCCCTCTTTCAGTTCTTC . TRBJ2-1 TRBV9 .
CASSQEAAGLSYNEQFF TGTGCCAGCAGCCAAGAGGCAGCGGGCCTCTCCTACAATGAGCAGTTCTTC . TRBJ2-1 TRBV4-2 .
CASSQARSGVYGYTF TGCGCCAGCAGCCAAGCCCGCTCGGGGGTCTATGGCTACACCTTC few TRBJ1-2 TRBV4-3 .
CASSHDSGQALSSYF TGTGCCAGCTCTCACGACTCTGGACAGGCACTCAGTTCGTACTTC . TRBJ2-7 TRBV18 TRBD1
CASSIQVPGELFF TGTGCCAGTAGTATTCAGGTACCCGGGGAGCTGTTTTTT . TRBJ2-2 TRBV19 .
CASPLGGTSNYGYTF TGTGCCAGCCCACTCGGGGGGACATCCAACTATGGCTACACCTTC . TRBJ1-2 TRBV6-4 .
CASSYNRGNEKLFF TGTGCCAGCAGTTACAATAGGGGAAATGAAAAACTGTTTTTT . TRBJ1-4 TRBV6-6 .
CAWKGAGRLEQFF TGTGCCTGGAAAGGGGCGGGACGTCTTGAGCAGTTCTTC . TRBJ2-1 TRBV30 .
CASRSGLAGPYEQYF TGTGCCAGCAGATCGGGACTAGCGGGGCCCTACGAGCAGTACTTC . TRBJ2-7 TRBV7-2 TRBD2
CAWSDRTPGTQYF TGTGCCTGGAGTGACAGGACCCCGGGGACCCAGTACTTC . TRBJ2-5 TRBV30 .
CARQVGGTGRKPQHF TGTGCCCGACAAGTTGGAGGGACAGGCCGAAAGCCCCAGCATTTT . TRBJ1-5 TRBV27 TRBD1
CASSFRGLADSYNEQFF TGTGCCAGCAGCTTCAGAGGACTAGCGGACTCCTACAATGAGCAGTTCTTC . TRBJ2-1 TRBV7-6 TRBD2
CAISSGREAGELFF TGTGCCATCAGTAGCGGGAGGGAGGCCGGGGAGCTGTTTTTT . TRBJ2-2 TRBV10-3 TRBD2
CSVSLGAAGDYGYTF TGCAGCGTTTCATTAGGGGCGGCGGGGGACTATGGCTACACCTTC few TRBJ1-2 TRBV29-1 .
CASSPGQGRALGANVLTF TGTGCCAGCAGCCCTGGACAGGGGCGAGCTCTGGGGGCCAACGTCCTGACTTTC . TRBJ2-6 TRBV14 TRBD1
CASSLGTAPYVGGYTF TGTGCCAGCAGTCTCGGGACAGCCCCCTACGTTGGGGGCTACACCTTC . TRBJ1-2 TRBV28 TRBD1
CACSGQPNTEAFF TGTGCCTGCTCGGGACAGCCGAACACTGAAGCTTTCTTT . TRBJ1-1 TRBV2 TRBD1
CASSLDGMGNQPQHF TGCGCCAGCAGCTTGGACGGGATGGGCAATCAGCCCCAGCATTTT . TRBJ1-5 TRBV5-1 .
CASTPGLAIYEQYF TGTGCCAGCACCCCGGGACTAGCGATCTACGAGCAGTACTTC . TRBJ2-7 TRBV7-9 TRBD2
CASSSNRGPGHGYTF TGTGCCAGCAGTTCAAACAGGGGGCCGGGTCATGGCTACACCTTC few TRBJ1-2 TRBV28 TRBD1
CASSLTGPGANVLTF TGTGCCAGCAGCCTTACAGGGCCTGGGGCCAACGTCCTGACTTTC . TRBJ2-6 TRBV6-1 .
CASSPRQGDGYTF TGTGCCAGCAGCCCCCGACAGGGGGATGGCTACACCTTC . TRBJ1-2 TRBV14 TRBD1
CASSPAAGVGREQYF TGTGCCAGCAGCCCGGCGGCGGGAGTAGGTCGCGAGCAGTACTTC once TRBJ2-7 TRBV7-2 TRBD2
CASSVRGLSTDTQYF TGTGCCAGCAGCGTCAGAGGGCTTAGCACAGATACGCAGTATTTT . TRBJ2-3 TRBV9 .
CASSLVGGDRRGYTF TGTGCCAGCAGCTTGGTCGGGGGGGATCGGCGTGGCTACACCTTC . TRBJ1-2 TRBV5-6 .
CASSYGGATQYF TGTGCCAGCAGTTACGGGGGGGCCACGCAGTATTTT . TRBJ2-3 TRBV6-5 .
CASVPQGYSGNTIYF TGTGCCAGCGTCCCCCAGGGGTACTCTGGAAACACCATATATTTT . TRBJ1-3 TRBV28 .
CSAITQVYEAFF TGCAGCGCCATCACACAGGTCTATGAAGCTTTCTTT . TRBJ1-1 TRBV29-1 .
CASTPAGRPSENQPQHF TGTGCCAGCACCCCGGCGGGGAGACCCTCAGAAAATCAGCCCCAGCATTTT . TRBJ1-5 TRBV27 .
CASSPRLAGGEETQYF TGTGCTAGCAGCCCCCGGCTAGCGGGGGGGGAAGAGACCCAGTACTTC . TRBJ2-5 TRBV7-7 TRBD2
CASSPPGQQETQYF TGTGCCAGCAGTCCGCCGGGACAGCAAGAGACCCAGTACTTC . TRBJ2-5 TRBV2 TRBD1
CASSEAAGEGYNEQFF TGTGCCAGCAGTGAAGCAGCGGGGGAGGGGTACAATGAGCAGTTCTTC few TRBJ2-1 TRBV6-4 TRBD2
CASSPRKSTEDTQYF TGTGCCAGCTCACCCCGCAAATCTACAGAGGATACGCAGTATTTT few TRBJ2-3 TRBV18 .
CSVERLAGVGEQFF TGCAGCGTTGAAAGACTAGCGGGAGTGGGTGAGCAGTTCTTC . TRBJ2-1 TRBV29-1 TRBD2
CSASTGGNTEAFF TGCAGCGCTTCGACAGGTGGGAACACTGAAGCTTTCTTT . TRBJ1-1 TRBV29-1 .
CASSAHDGTSETQYF TGTGCCAGCAGCGCACACGACGGGACTTCCGAGACCCAGTACTTC few TRBJ2-5 TRBV7-2 .
CASSLGTVEAFF TGTGCCAGCAGCTTAGGGACAGTCGAAGCTTTCTTT . TRBJ1-1 TRBV7-9 .
CATMEAGSSYEQYF TGTGCCACCATGGAGGCGGGGAGCTCCTACGAGCAGTACTTC . TRBJ2-7 TRBV19 .
CASSPGTDSSYEQYF TGTGCCAGCAGCCCCGGGACAGACTCCTCCTACGAGCAGTACTTC . TRBJ2-7 TRBV5-4 TRBD1
CASSQGGNQPQHF TGTGCCAGCAGCCAGGGGGGCAATCAGCCCCAGCATTTT . TRBJ1-5 TRBV7-6 TRBD1
CASSPDRDEQYF TGTGCCAGCAGTCCGGACAGGGACGAGCAGTACTTC . TRBJ2-7 TRBV28 TRBD1
CASSFQHVVNTEAFF TGTGCCAGCAGTTTCCAACACGTTGTGAACACTGAAGCTTTCTTT . TRBJ1-1 TRBV7-9 .
CATSRGGLGGELFF TGTGCCACATCACGGGGGGGACTTGGCGGGGAGCTGTTTTTT . TRBJ2-2 TRBV18 TRBD2
CASGLTLTGTGKAETQYF TGTGCTAGTGGTTTGACACTTACCGGGACAGGGAAGGCAGAGACCCAGTACTTC once TRBJ2-5 TRBV12-5 TRBD1
CASSGRRGRNTEAFF TGTGCCAGCAGTGGAAGGCGGGGAAGGAACACTGAAGCTTTCTTT . TRBJ1-1 TRBV6-1 .
CASRTGTPGRDTQYF TGTGCCAGCAGAACCGGGACACCGGGTCGGGATACGCAGTATTTT . TRBJ2-3 TRBV27 .
CASSPRGQGHEQYF TGTGCCAGCAGCCCAAGGGGACAGGGTCACGAGCAGTACTTC . TRBJ2-7 TRBV13 TRBD1